This T cell receptor (beta chain) appears in the sequencing data of a study of blood T cell repertoires in COVID-19 (dated by TCRdb to 2020 to 2022). Notes on the research overall: The collaborator samples originated in the United States, Italy and Spain and spanned the acute and convalescent phases of COVID-19. The material from the prospective study consisted of cDNA or gDNA derived from T cells, B-cell-depleted T cells, or PBMCs. Deeply sampled blood TCRbeta repertoires from subjects exposed to, actively infected with, or recovered from COVID-19 were included in the dataset. The repertoires were released in a freely available public database meant as a resource for research on the immune response to SARS-CoV-2. Samples were obtained from the ongoing ImmuneRACE study (first 160 participants) and from over 1,000 subjects provided by 6 global collaborators. Sample metadata almost always included a de-identified subject ID, COVID-19 status, age in years and sex. Where available, HLA class I and class II types were obtained from metadata supplied by the sample provider rather than from assay-based typing. General conclusions and limits of the study: The quantity of clinical and demographic metadata differed by source and by participant and was supplied without curation.

The immunoSEQ Assay, a bias-controlled multiplex PCR, was used to amplify TCRbeta CDR3 regions from genomic DNA. The published analysis was carried out like this. Nucleated cell counts per sample were estimated from amplification of reference gene primers within the assay. To quantify the absolute abundance of each unique TCRbeta CDR3 rearrangement, sequence reads were collapsed and filtered. Productive Simpson clonality was computed per sample as the square root of Simpson's diversity index over productive rearrangements. Drawn from immuneACCESS, this table holds only the in-frame rearrangements with V and J called that TCRdb kept. Clones are partly lost; checked studies trace under half to an unresolved V gene and leave the rest unexplained. That table furnishes V, J and clone size, whereas the DNA furnished D and trimming. The sample data list fewer than 100,000 clones, and roughly 85% of these were observed just once. The top ten clonotypes cover roughly 8.9% of the sample.

The germline ends are 11 bases apart after V is trimmed by 5 bases and J by 7 bases. The germline V gene (reference sequence) yields LNHNV for CDR1 and YYDKDF for CDR2. From the cysteine through the phenylalanine, the CDR3 covers 12 amino acids. This entry keeps only the CDR3 DNA: 36 bases, framed from base 1. One collaborating source in Seattle enrolled patients during active infection and followed them longitudinally through the course of disease. Each collaborating institution followed its own protocols to collect whole blood in K2EDTA tubes. For TCRbeta analysis, collaborators shipped samples as frozen whole blood, isolated PBMCs, or DNA extracted from either of those sample types. For this clone: Its target antigen remains unknown. No clone much larger than this one lies a single base away; base qualities are absent.

The chain joins TRBV15 to TRBJ2-5; TRBD1 might be the D gene, on 6 matching bases. Sequences were obtained from peripheral blood. The receptor's source is a man aged 45-65 years with COVID-19, enrolled during active disease. The CDR3: CATSGTTGTQYF. The DNA is as follows: TGTGCCACCAGCGGGACAACGGGGACCCAGTACTTC.